These T cell receptor beta chains were read from a single sample in a study of cytomegalovirus exposure and HLA in healthy donors. TCRdb's copy holds only in-frame clones and misses some; the assay was immunoSEQ multiplex PCR. Of 150,000 to 200,000 clones in the sample, 70% to 80% were seen once. Sequencing was done on a sample of PBMCs. The receptor set was obtained from a man younger than 30 in good health and CMV-seronegative. CDR3s include the opening cysteine and the closing phenylalanine or tryptophan. A D gene is named only where the DNA matches it firmly. Size values are once, few and many counts, or a class for expanded clones, and some rows have none.

CDR3	DNA	size	J	D	V
CASSPRGGRDYEQYF	TGTGCCAGCAGCCCGAGGGGGGGCCGGGATTACGAGCAGTACTTC	-	TRBJ2-7	-	TRBV4-2
CASSQDEGAGAGYGYTF	TGCGCCAGCAGCCAAGATGAAGGGGCAGGGGCAGGTTATGGCTACACCTTC	-	TRBJ1-2	-	TRBV4-3
CASSSAGEADTEAFF	TGTGCCAGCAGCTCCGCAGGGGAAGCGGACACTGAAGCTTTCTTT	few	TRBJ1-1	-	TRBV11-1
CASSGQGAAGSPLHF	TGTGCCAGCAGCGGACAGGGGGCAGCTGGGTCACCCCTCCACTTT	-	TRBJ1-6	TRBD1	TRBV11-1
CASRTGPGGGQYF	TGTGCCAGCAGAACTGGTCCGGGGGGAGGACAGTATTTT	-	TRBJ2-3	TRBD2	TRBV2
CASSVGLGETQYF	TGTGCCAGCAGTGTTGGACTAGGGGAGACCCAGTACTTC	-	TRBJ2-5	TRBD2	TRBV6-4
CASNYGRQGHQPQHF	TGTGCCAGTAATTATGGTCGGCAGGGGCATCAGCCCCAGCATTTT	-	TRBJ1-5	-	TRBV19
CASSPPSGVGVNIQYF	TGTGCCAGCAGCCCCCCTAGCGGGGTGGGGGTAAACATTCAGTACTTC	few	TRBJ2-4	TRBD2	TRBV5-6
CASSFRGAYNEQFF	TGTGCCAGCAGCTTTCGGGGGGCCTACAATGAGCAGTTCTTC	once	TRBJ2-1	TRBD2	TRBV5-6
CASSHGQVGYEQYF	TGTGCCAGCTCACACGGACAGGTTGGCTACGAGCAGTACTTC	-	TRBJ2-7	TRBD1	TRBV18
CASSLGTGGYEQYF	TGCGCCAGCAGCTTGGGGACAGGGGGCTACGAGCAGTACTTC	once	TRBJ2-7	TRBD1	TRBV5-1
CASSTRPTSGGNEQFF	TGTGCCAGCAGCACCCGTCCGACTAGCGGGGGTAATGAGCAGTTCTTC	-	TRBJ2-1	TRBD2	TRBV7-3
CASSLTGECSQYF	TGCGCCAGCAGCCTCACAGGGGAATGTTCTCAGTACTTC	-	TRBJ2-7	TRBD1	TRBV5-1
CASSLWGGTGNTIYF	TGTGCCAGCAGCTTATGGGGGGGAACTGGAAACACCATATATTTT	-	TRBJ1-3	-	TRBV7-2
CASILTGGGGPYGYTF	TGTGCCAGCATCCTTACAGGGGGCGGGGGGCCCTATGGCTACACCTTC	-	TRBJ1-2	TRBD1	TRBV5-6
CASSPRTLSTDTQYF	TGTGCCAGCAGCCCCCGGACACTTAGCACAGATACGCAGTATTTT	-	TRBJ2-3	-	TRBV7-3
CATSREWGEEKLFF	TGTGCCACCAGCAGAGAGTGGGGAGAGGAAAAACTGTTTTTT	-	TRBJ1-4	-	TRBV15
CAWRRDREGSETQYF	TGTGCCTGGAGGCGGGACAGGGAGGGGTCAGAGACCCAGTACTTC	-	TRBJ2-5	TRBD1	TRBV30
CASSSTSGGYEQYF	TGTGCCAGCAGCTCGACTAGCGGGGGCTACGAGCAGTACTTC	few	TRBJ2-7	TRBD2	TRBV6-5
CASSSRGRETQYF	TGTGCCAGCAGTAGTAGGGGCAGGGAGACCCAGTACTTC	-	TRBJ2-5	-	TRBV2
CASSEGASGRYEQYF	TGTGCCAGCAGTGAAGGGGCTAGCGGGAGATACGAGCAGTACTTC	-	TRBJ2-7	TRBD2	TRBV6-1
CASSYSRRTGDSPLHF	TGTGCCAGCAGTTACTCGAGGAGGACGGGGGATTCACCCCTCCACTTT	-	TRBJ1-6	-	TRBV6-5
CASSHSSNEQFF	TGTGCCAGCAGCCACTCTAGTAATGAGCAGTTCTTC	-	TRBJ2-1	-	TRBV14
CASRHGDSPLHF	TGTGCCAGCAGGCATGGAGATTCACCCCTCCACTTT	-	TRBJ1-6	-	TRBV6-4
CASGLAAGELFF	TGCGCCAGTGGACTAGCGGCCGGGGAGCTGTTTTTT	-	TRBJ2-2	TRBD2	TRBV10-2
CASSPGLLYGYTF	TGCGCCAGCAGCCCCGGACTCCTCTATGGCTACACCTTC	few	TRBJ1-2	-	TRBV4-3
CASSLSGMGRDEQFF	TGTGCCAGCAGCTTGTCAGGGATGGGGAGGGATGAGCAGTTCTTC	-	TRBJ2-1	TRBD2	TRBV7-3
CASRDGTDYGYTF	TGTGCCAGCAGAGATGGGACAGACTATGGCTACACCTTC	-	TRBJ1-2	TRBD1	TRBV2
CSVETGLSYEQYF	TGCAGCGTCGAGACAGGGCTATCCTACGAGCAGTACTTC	-	TRBJ2-7	TRBD1	TRBV29-1
CASSSHDVLRQPQHF	TGTGCCAGCAGTTCGCACGATGTCTTGCGTCAGCCCCAGCATTTT	-	TRBJ1-5	-	TRBV28
CAWSGVVTGGDGNTGELFF	TGTGCCTGGAGTGGGGTGGTGACAGGGGGAGATGGGAACACCGGGGAGCTGTTTTTT	-	TRBJ2-2	TRBD1	TRBV30
CASSVVGGPTDTQYF	TGTGCCAGCAGCGTAGTCGGGGGGCCCACAGATACGCAGTATTTT	once	TRBJ2-3	-	TRBV9
CASSQGTYQAEQFF	TGTGCCAGCAGCCAAGGGACATACCAGGCGGAGCAGTTCTTC	-	TRBJ2-1	-	TRBV4-2
CASSPRPGQGARETQYF	TGCGCCAGCAGCCCGCGACCGGGACAGGGGGCGAGGGAGACCCAGTACTTC	few	TRBJ2-5	TRBD1	TRBV4-3
CASSYQGRDEKLFF	TGTGCCAGCAGTTATCAGGGGAGGGATGAAAAACTGTTTTTT	-	TRBJ1-4	-	TRBV6-5
CASSPRVNTEAFF	TGTGCCAGCAGTCCCAGGGTGAACACTGAAGCTTTCTTT	-	TRBJ1-1	-	TRBV27
CASSSQGTEQFF	TGTGCCAGCAGCTCACAGGGTACTGAGCAGTTCTTC	-	TRBJ2-1	-	TRBV11-2
CASSLLATTGELFF	TGCGCCAGCAGCTTGTTAGCGACCACCGGGGAGCTGTTTTTT	-	TRBJ2-2	-	TRBV5-1
CASSPRPSSGRAYNEQFF	TGTGCCAGCAGCCCCCGCCCCTCTAGCGGGAGAGCCTACAATGAGCAGTTCTTC	-	TRBJ2-1	TRBD2	TRBV7-2
CASSHRVNEQFF	TGTGCCAGTAGTCATCGAGTCAATGAGCAGTTCTTC	-	TRBJ2-1	-	TRBV19
CASSISLGQGVSYGHTF	TGTGCCAGTAGTATATCCCTGGGACAGGGGGTTTCCTATGGCCACACCTTC	-	TRBJ1-2	TRBD1	TRBV19
CASRRTGSYEQYF	TGTGCCAGTAGAAGGACAGGTTCCTACGAGCAGTACTTC	-	TRBJ2-7	TRBD1	TRBV19
CASKDRGRAFF	TGTGCCAGCAAGGACAGAGGTCGAGCTTTCTTT	-	TRBJ1-1	-	TRBV6-6